A single TCR beta chain is shown here with its context. This clonotype was observed a single time. Its antigen remains undetermined. Compared with germline, one end of the junction differs, possibly owing to a read error. The library was obtained by 5' RACE. Sequenced on an Illumina HiSeq 2500. A second PCR of roughly 7 to 11 cycles was performed with a sample-barcoded 5' primer and a J-beta primer mix. A unique molecular identifier was introduced onto each TCR beta cDNA molecule by a template-switch 5' adaptor carrying 12 random nucleotides. Each sample yielded at least 2.5 million CDR3-containing paired-end reads. All of the RNA was converted into first-strand cDNA using the Mint cDNA synthesis kit, with a TRBC-specific oligonucleotide serving as the primer. Following uracil-DNA glycosylase treatment, a first 18-cycle PCR with universal primers M1SS and BC2_uni_R was performed on all cDNA. The study's processing was this. For normalization, 1 million high-quality reads were randomly selected from each sample, with every read carrying a distinct molecular identifier. Reads with shared molecular identifiers were discarded instead of being binned into consensus sequences. MiTCR, with a Q25 quality threshold and the strictest error-elimination algorithm, was used for CDR3 identification, clonotype clustering and error correction. A nonparametric unseen species model using Euler transformation provided a lower-bound estimate of total TCR beta diversity. The raw public data were reprocessed by TCRdb itself: fastp quality trimming at Q25, MiXCR clonotype calling, in-frame beta chains only. All rows with the same CDR3 protein become a single entry with the most common DNA and genes. These V and J calls rely on TCRdb rather than the paper's analysis. Across this sample there are about 1.1 million distinct CDR3 sequences, with more than 30% seen only once. The ten largest account for about an eighth of the sample.

These data belong to a study of blood T cells in healthy people across ages (dated by TCRdb to between 2014 and 2017). Study-wide context: In model experiments, template switching captured about one uniquely barcoded TCR beta cDNA molecule for every two T cells. Using deep sequencing normalized with unique cDNA molecular identifiers, the study measured how TCR beta repertoire diversity changes with age. The donors were divided into four age groups: young (average approximately 15 years), middle-aged (under 40), aged (about 62) and long-lived (82). To avoid experimental bias, donors of different ages were distributed randomly across sequencing lanes. For two donors (one aged 18 to 29 and one aged 80 or older), the study analyzed two additional independent replicas of 1 million unique cDNA reads from the same blood draw.

Results and caveats for the whole study, not just this receptor: Since profiling was done on bulk unsorted PBMCs, naive and antigen-experienced compartments could not be conclusively compared. Observed TCR beta diversity per million T cells fell roughly linearly with age, and a significant reduction was already apparent by age roughly 41. Total diversity estimates from one million sequenced T cells were considered lower bounds and underestimates. Compared with the aged group, the long-lived group had more naive CD4+ T cells, fewer expanded clones and increased TCR diversity, suggesting age selection. A strong correlation was found between observed TCR beta diversity and the percentage of naive T cells measured by flow cytometry. Because the CMV infection status of the donors was unknown, age-related changes in expanded clonotypes may potentially have been confounded.

The germline V gene (reference sequence) supplies CDR1 MNHNY and CDR2 SVGAGI. The CDR3 covers 14 residues, taking in both the cysteine and the phenylalanine. Kept here is only the CDR3 DNA, which spans 42 bases and is read in frame from base 1. The donors were roughly 40 Caucasian individuals from Russia, aged 6 to 90 years, who were systemically healthy. About 9.8 milliliters of peripheral blood were drawn from each donor into EDTA-treated Vacutainer tubes. Ficoll-Paque density-gradient centrifugation was used to isolate PBMCs, with at least 7 million per sample. Trizol reagent was used to extract total RNA from PBMCs, with at least 6 micrograms per sample. For every donor, an aliquot of PBMCs went through flow cytometry to measure the percentages of naive CD45RAhigh/CD27high T cells.

The receptor comes from a man younger than 35 in good health. The sample comprised blood. The sequence joins TRBV6-6 to TRBJ1-6; the D gene identity is not certain. The sequence in DNA is TGTGCCAGCAGTTACTCGGGTGCTAATTCATCCCTCCACTTT. Translated, this gives CASSYSGANSSLHF.